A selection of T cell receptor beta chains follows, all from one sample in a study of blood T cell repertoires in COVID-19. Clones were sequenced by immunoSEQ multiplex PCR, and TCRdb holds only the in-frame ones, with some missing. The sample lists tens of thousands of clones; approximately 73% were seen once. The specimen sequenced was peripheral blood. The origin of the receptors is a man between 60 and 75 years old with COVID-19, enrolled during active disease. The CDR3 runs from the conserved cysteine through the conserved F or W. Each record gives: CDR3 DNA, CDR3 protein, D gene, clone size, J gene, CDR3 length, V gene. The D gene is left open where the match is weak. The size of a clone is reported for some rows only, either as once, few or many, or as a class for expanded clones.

CDR3nt: TGTGCCAGCAGTTTCCGAGGTCAGCCCCAGCATTTT; CDR3aa: CASSFRGQPQHF; d_gene: .; abundance: .; j_gene: TRBJ1-5; len: 12; v_gene: TRBV12-3/TRBV12-4
CDR3nt: TGTGCCAGCAGGAGGGACACGGACTCCTACGAGCAGTACTTC; CDR3aa: CASRRDTDSYEQYF; d_gene: .; abundance: .; j_gene: TRBJ2-7; len: 14; v_gene: TRBV9
CDR3nt: TGTGCCAGCAGTGGGGTCAGCGGCTCTGGAAACACCATATATTTT; CDR3aa: CASSGVSGSGNTIYF; d_gene: .; abundance: .; j_gene: TRBJ1-3; len: 15; v_gene: TRBV2
CDR3nt: TGCAGCGTTGGTTGGCCTGAAGCTTTCTTT; CDR3aa: CSVGWPEAFF; d_gene: .; abundance: .; j_gene: TRBJ1-1; len: 10; v_gene: TRBV29-1
CDR3nt: TGTGCCAGCAGCGCTAGCGGGTCGTTTGATACGCAGTATTTT; CDR3aa: CASSASGSFDTQYF; d_gene: TRBD2; abundance: once; j_gene: TRBJ2-3; len: 14; v_gene: TRBV7-9
CDR3nt: TGTGCCAGCCGGGCGGGGCACTCTGGCACTGAAGCTTTCTTT; CDR3aa: CASRAGHSGTEAFF; d_gene: .; abundance: .; j_gene: TRBJ1-1; len: 14; v_gene: TRBV5-5
CDR3nt: TGCGCCAGCAGCAAACAGGGGGCAGCCTACGAGCAGTACTTC; CDR3aa: CASSKQGAAYEQYF; d_gene: TRBD1; abundance: .; j_gene: TRBJ2-7; len: 14; v_gene: TRBV5-1
CDR3nt: TGTGCCAGCAGCTTGGATCAATCACCCCTCCACTTT; CDR3aa: CASSLDQSPLHF; d_gene: .; abundance: .; j_gene: TRBJ1-6; len: 12; v_gene: TRBV5-4
CDR3nt: TGCGCCAGCAGCCGGACGGAGGCGGGTGAAAAACTGTTTTTT; CDR3aa: CASSRTEAGEKLFF; d_gene: .; abundance: .; j_gene: TRBJ1-4; len: 14; v_gene: TRBV4-1
CDR3nt: TGTGCCAGCAGCTCACATTACGAGCAGTACTTC; CDR3aa: CASSSHYEQYF; d_gene: .; abundance: .; j_gene: TRBJ2-7; len: 11; v_gene: TRBV6-5
CDR3nt: TGTGCCAGCAGTTTATTTGGAGGGGAGGACTCACCCCTCCACTTT; CDR3aa: CASSLFGGEDSPLHF; d_gene: .; abundance: few; j_gene: TRBJ1-6; len: 15; v_gene: TRBV28
CDR3nt: TGTGCCAGCAGCTTAGGTCTAGCGGGCACAGATACGCAGTATTTT; CDR3aa: CASSLGLAGTDTQYF; d_gene: TRBD2; abundance: .; j_gene: TRBJ2-3; len: 15; v_gene: TRBV7-3
CDR3nt: TGTGCCAGCAGTCGACAGACACATGGCTACACCTTC; CDR3aa: CASSRQTHGYTF; d_gene: .; abundance: .; j_gene: TRBJ1-2; len: 12; v_gene: TRBV28
CDR3nt: TGTGCCAGCAGTTACTCTAGCGGTCGCACAGATACGCAGTATTTT; CDR3aa: CASSYSSGRTDTQYF; d_gene: .; abundance: .; j_gene: TRBJ2-3; len: 15; v_gene: TRBV6-6
CDR3nt: TGCGCCAGCAGTTCGGGACAGTCCCAAGAGACCCAGTACTTC; CDR3aa: CASSSGQSQETQYF; d_gene: TRBD1; abundance: .; j_gene: TRBJ2-5; len: 14; v_gene: TRBV5-1
CDR3nt: TGTGCCAGCAGTTTCAGGATAGAAGAGACCCAGTACTTC; CDR3aa: CASSFRIEETQYF; d_gene: .; abundance: .; j_gene: TRBJ2-5; len: 13; v_gene: TRBV12-3/TRBV12-4
CDR3nt: TGCGCCAGCAGCTTGGCGGGCGGCGACAGGGACCATTCACCCCTCCACTTT; CDR3aa: CASSLAGGDRDHSPLHF; d_gene: TRBD1; abundance: .; j_gene: TRBJ1-6; len: 17; v_gene: TRBV5-1
CDR3nt: TGTGCCAGCAGTTTAATGGGCAACTACAATGAGCAGTTCTTC; CDR3aa: CASSLMGNYNEQFF; d_gene: .; abundance: .; j_gene: TRBJ2-1; len: 14; v_gene: TRBV27
CDR3nt: TGTGCCAGCACGGGTAGCGGGAGTACAGATACGCAGTATTTT; CDR3aa: CASTGSGSTDTQYF; d_gene: TRBD2; abundance: .; j_gene: TRBJ2-3; len: 14; v_gene: TRBV9
CDR3nt: TGTGCCAGCAGGCCGAATAGCGGGGGGACTTACGAGCAGTACTTC; CDR3aa: CASRPNSGGTYEQYF; d_gene: TRBD2; abundance: .; j_gene: TRBJ2-7; len: 15; v_gene: TRBV6-5
CDR3nt: TGTGCCAGCAGTGGGACAGGGGACCAGCCCCAGCATTTT; CDR3aa: CASSGTGDQPQHF; d_gene: TRBD1; abundance: .; j_gene: TRBJ1-5; len: 13; v_gene: TRBV12-3/TRBV12-4
CDR3nt: TGTGCCAGCAGGGGCTTTTGGAGGGATTATCTGGGAGAGACCCAGTACTTC; CDR3aa: CASRGFWRDYLGETQYF; d_gene: .; abundance: .; j_gene: TRBJ2-5; len: 17; v_gene: TRBV3-1/TRBV3-2
CDR3nt: TGCGCCAGCAGCTTGGCCGAGGGAGCGGCCCGACCCGGCGAGCAGTACTTC; CDR3aa: CASSLAEGAARPGEQYF; d_gene: .; abundance: .; j_gene: TRBJ2-7; len: 17; v_gene: TRBV5-1
CDR3nt: TGTGCCAGCACCATATCACGGACAGGGAAGACTGAGCAGTTCTTC; CDR3aa: CASTISRTGKTEQFF; d_gene: TRBD1; abundance: .; j_gene: TRBJ2-1; len: 15; v_gene: TRBV28
CDR3nt: TGTGCCAGCAGCCAAGGGGCTAGCGGGGGCCCCGGAAACGAGCAGTACTTC; CDR3aa: CASSQGASGGPGNEQYF; d_gene: TRBD2; abundance: .; j_gene: TRBJ2-7; len: 17; v_gene: TRBV4-2
CDR3nt: TGTGCCAGCAGCGCGCCCTACGAGCAGTACTTC; CDR3aa: CASSAPYEQYF; d_gene: .; abundance: few; j_gene: TRBJ2-7; len: 11; v_gene: TRBV3-1/TRBV3-2
CDR3nt: TGTGCCAGTAGTAGACAACTCCAAGAGACCCAGTACTTC; CDR3aa: CASSRQLQETQYF; d_gene: .; abundance: .; j_gene: TRBJ2-5; len: 13; v_gene: TRBV19
CDR3nt: TGTGCCAGCAGCCACCGGGGACAGACTAAACTGTTTTTT; CDR3aa: CASSHRGQTKLFF; d_gene: TRBD1; abundance: few; j_gene: TRBJ1-4; len: 13; v_gene: TRBV3-1/TRBV3-2
CDR3nt: TGTGCCAGCAGCGGGGACAGTTTAAATTCACCCCTCCACTTT; CDR3aa: CASSGDSLNSPLHF; d_gene: TRBD1; abundance: .; j_gene: TRBJ1-6; len: 14; v_gene: TRBV5-4
CDR3nt: TGTGCCAGCAGCCCCGGACAGGGGGCGCGGAGTAACAATGAGCAGTTCTTC; CDR3aa: CASSPGQGARSNNEQFF; d_gene: TRBD1; abundance: .; j_gene: TRBJ2-1; len: 17; v_gene: TRBV5-4
CDR3nt: TGTGCCAGCAGCGTATCTCCAGTCGGCGGTGAGCAGTTCTTC; CDR3aa: CASSVSPVGGEQFF; d_gene: .; abundance: .; j_gene: TRBJ2-1; len: 14; v_gene: TRBV9
CDR3nt: TGCGCCAGCAGCCCCGCGAGCGGGAATAATTCACCCCTCCACTTT; CDR3aa: CASSPASGNNSPLHF; d_gene: .; abundance: .; j_gene: TRBJ1-6; len: 15; v_gene: TRBV5-1
CDR3nt: TGTGCCACCAGCAGAGCGGGACAGGCCAATGAAAAACTGTTTTTT; CDR3aa: CATSRAGQANEKLFF; d_gene: TRBD1; abundance: .; j_gene: TRBJ1-4; len: 15; v_gene: TRBV15
CDR3nt: TGTGCCAGCAGCGGAACAGGGTTCCCTGGAAACACCATATATTTT; CDR3aa: CASSGTGFPGNTIYF; d_gene: .; abundance: .; j_gene: TRBJ1-3; len: 15; v_gene: TRBV9